The clone carrying this T cell receptor beta chain occurred many times. The antigen remains undetermined. This record comes from a study of tumor and adjacent non-tumor tissue in lung cancer. Three rounds of nested PCR, following a modified ARM-PCR protocol, produced the TCRbeta library. TCRdb passed the multiplex PCR reads through MiXCR, listing each CDR3 protein once. The sample holds around 99,000 distinct CDR3 sequences; 75% are singletons and the top ten take about 40%. Study-wide results and caveats: Compared with tumor, normal lung showed significantly lower TCR diversity. Normal lung showed higher cumulative top 100 clone frequency than tumor.

RNA was extracted from bulk tissue without any cell sorting. CDR1 and CDR2 from the germline V gene are SQVTM and ANQGSEA. The CDR3 is 14 amino acids. V lost 7 bases and J 2 bases, leaving 14 bases between the germline ends. The sequenced material came from lung tumor tissue. This TCR was recovered from a woman aged 55-69 years with non-small cell lung cancer. The J gene is TRBJ2-2, the V gene TRBV29-1; D gene unclear. This CDR3 reads CSASPQRNTGELFF. The CDR3 nucleotides read TGCAGCGCCTCCCCTCAGAGAAACACCGGGGAGCTGTTTTTT.